This entry lists 13 T cell receptor beta chains sequenced from one sample in a study of response to subunit inactivated influenza vaccine. TCRdb re-derived calls from the RT-PCR reads in MiXCR, one entry per CDR3 protein. This table has approximately 530,000 distinct CDR3 sequences, 7.6% appearing once. The material was PBMCs from blood, obtained around 2 years after vaccination. The receptors stem from a man between 45 and 75 years old who received an inactivated influenza vaccine.

This chain joins TRBV12-3 or TRBV12-4 and TRBJ2-7; D may be TRBD2 (5 bases). The V end lost 7 bases, the J end lost 4 bases, and 11 bases lay between the germline ends. The CDR3 runs to 12 residues. CDR3 DNA sequence: TGTGCCAGCAATGAACGGGGATACGAGCAGTACTTC. Its translation: CASNERGYEQYF.

The chain employs TRBV27 and TRBJ1-5; D is perhaps TRBD1 (6 bases). V dropped 3 bases and J dropped 6 bases, with 12 bases sitting between them. Germline V CDR1 and CDR2: MNHEY, SMNVEV (reference sequence). This CDR3 is built from 14 residues. The CDR3 loop reads CASSFRGWGQPQHF. The CDR3 DNA sequence: TGTGCCAGCAGTTTCAGGGGATGGGGTCAGCCCCAGCATTTT.

This clonotype occurred many times. The V call is TRBV28, the J call TRBJ2-5; the D call may be TRBD1 or TRBD2 (6 bases each). With 4 bases removed from V and 5 bases from J, the gap between germline ends came to 8 bases. There are 12 residues in the CDR3. Germline CDR1 MDHEN, CDR2 SYDVKM. This chain's CDR3 is CASSWGAETQYF. DNA of the CDR3: TGTGCCAGCAGTTGGGGGGCTGAGACCCAGTACTTC.

This clonotype was recorded a few times. The J gene is TRBJ2-2, the V gene TRBV7-8; 7 nucleotides match TRBD2. CDR1 is SGHVS, CDR2 FQNEAQ, per germline. V was pared by 1 base and J by 6 bases, with 2 bases of the junction left unmatched. The CDR3 contains 14 residues. The CDR3 coding sequence is TGTGCCAGCAGCTTAGTTCGGGAGGCCGGGGAGCTGTTTTTT. This encodes CASSLVREAGELFF.

This clonotype appeared many times. The chain has TRBV4-2 and TRBJ2-1, with 8 bases fitting TRBD2. Germline V gene sequence: CDR1 LGHNA, CDR2 YNFKEQ. The CDR3 is 19 residues long. Germline trimming cut 3 bases from V and 0 bases from J; bases unmatched to any gene: 13. The CDR3 here is CASSHAFIKGTSSYNEQFF. Written as DNA, the CDR3 is TGTGCCAGCAGCCACGCGTTCATTAAAGGGACTAGCTCCTACAATGAGCAGTTCTTC.

The rearrangement links TRBV6-4 to TRBJ1-1, with D possibly being TRBD1 (5 bases). CDR3 length: 15 residues. Trimming removed 3 bases at V and 1 base at J, with 12 bases between. Germline CDR1 MRHNA, CDR2 SNTAGT. Here the CDR3 reads CASSESAGENTEAFF. Here the CDR3 DNA reads TGTGCCAGCAGTGAATCCGCGGGGGAGAACACTGAAGCTTTCTTT.

V gene TRBV15 combines with J gene TRBJ1-1, with TRBD1 as a possible D gene (5 bases). Germline assignment: CDR1 LNHNV and CDR2 YYDKDF (reference sequence). The CDR3 is made up of 14 amino acids. V was trimmed by 5 bases and J by 2 bases, leaving 12 bases between them. The CDR3 spells CATSPGRGNTEAFF. In nucleotides, the CDR3 is TGTGCCACCAGCCCCGGGAGGGGTAACACTGAAGCTTTCTTT.

This clonotype was counted between two and nine times. The chain uses TRBV5-1 and TRBJ2-7; weak D call: TRBD1 (5 bases). The length of the CDR3 is 16 residues. CDR1 and CDR2 from the germline V gene are SGHRS and YFSETQ. The germline V and J ends were trimmed by 2 bases and 0 bases, with 15 bases remaining between them. CDR3 region: CASSFIPTDSSYEQYF. The CDR3, as DNA: TGCGCCAGCAGCTTCATCCCGACAGACAGCTCCTACGAGCAGTACTTC.

This clonotype appeared a few times. The rearrangement uses TRBV6-1 and TRBJ2-3; 10 positions match TRBD2. Germline V gene lookup returns CDR1 MNHNS and CDR2 SASEGT. V lost 7 bases and J lost 0; bases outside the gene matches: 7. CDR3 length: 16 amino acids. CDR3 amino acids: CASIERGGRSTDTQYF. The CDR3 DNA is TGTGCCAGCATCGAGCGGGGGGGCCGTAGCACAGATACGCAGTATTTT.

V gene TRBV28 combines with J gene TRBJ1-3; no reliable D call. Trimming removed 5 bases from V and 0 bases from J, with 11 bases in between. The CDR3 covers 15 residues. Germline CDR1 MDHEN, CDR2 SYDVKM. CDR3 nucleotides: TGTGCCAGCAGTACCCGAATTTCCTCTGGAAACACCATATATTTT. As protein: CASSTRISSGNTIYF.

This clonotype was observed many times. The chain carries TRBV20-1 and TRBJ2-7; D is unclear. CDR3 length: 14 amino acids. The V and J ends lost 2 bases and 0 bases respectively, with 11 bases between them. Germline-derived CDR1 and CDR2 are DFQATT and SNEGSKA (reference sequence). The CDR3 nucleotides are TGCAGTGCTAGAAATCCGGAGAGCTCCTACGAGCAGTACTTC. Encoded protein: CSARNPESSYEQYF.

This chain uses TRBV27 with TRBJ2-7, with 9 nucleotides matching TRBD1. The CDR3 loop spans 17 amino acids. The germline V gene encodes CDR1 MNHEY and CDR2 SMNVEV (reference sequence). The junction had 10 bases not matched to a gene; V was cut back by 3 bases and J by 1 base. The CDR3 sequence is CASSLSGPGTGSYEQYF. CDR3 bases: TGTGCCAGCAGTTTGTCTGGCCCTGGGACAGGGTCCTACGAGCAGTACTTC.

This clonotype was picked up a small number of times. Written as DNA, the CDR3 is TGTGCCAGCAGTTACGGACAGGGCGGATACACTGAAGCTTTCTTT. Its protein product is CASSYGQGGYTEAFF. The chain uses TRBV6-5 and TRBJ1-1; 8 bases are shared with TRBD1. V lost 2 bases and J lost 3; bases outside the gene matches: 5. The CDR3 is made up of 15 amino acids. CDR1 is MNHEY, CDR2 SVGAGI, per germline.